The source of this TCR beta chain is a study of blood T cell repertoires in COVID-19. Study-level background: PBMCs, B-cell-depleted T cells, or T cells were the source of the cDNA or gDNA that made up the material.

Authors' data handling: Using reference gene primer amplification, nucleated cell counts were estimated. The data were produced by immunoSEQ multiplex PCR, yet TCRdb's version contains in-frame clones alone and is incomplete. Clone size and the V and J calls come from that table; the DNA yielded D and trimming. The sample lists some 250,000 clones, roughly nine tenths seen once, with roughly 7% in the top ten. This CDR3 comprises 15 residues. V lost 1 base to trimming and J lost 0 bases, with 10 bases between them. The receptor comes from a man aged 55 to 70 who had recovered from COVID-19. Sequenced sample: peripheral blood. This rearrangement joins TRBV5-3 to TRBJ1-2; unclear D gene. TRBV5-3 is identified as an open reading frame with a role that is uncertain. The CDR3 nucleotides are TGTGCCAGAAGCTTGATAGATAAATCTAACTATGGCTACACCTTC. This codes for CARSLIDKSNYGYTF.